This TCR beta chain is drawn from a study of blood T cell repertoires in COVID-19. Study details: The United States, Italy and Spain supplied acute and convalescent COVID-19 samples.

TCRdb's copy holds only in-frame clones and misses some; the assay was immunoSEQ multiplex PCR. The data show roughly 80,000 clones, roughly 87% seen once. The V end was cut by 0 bases, the J end by 4 bases, with 10 bases between. In germline, CDR1 is WSHSY, CDR2 SAAADI. The CDR3 runs to 14 residues. The TCR originated in a man older than 75 with acute or convalescent COVID-19. The sequenced sample was peripheral blood. The chain employs TRBV10-2 and TRBJ2-7; D might be TRBD2 (6 bases). For the CDR3, the DNA is TGCGCCAGCAGTGAGTCGAGAGGGAGGTACGAGCAGTACTTC. Its protein is CASSESRGRYEQYF.